This T cell receptor (beta chain) comes out of a study of beta chain features in type 1 diabetes. The CDR3 sequence is 16 residues long. Looked up from germline, CDR1 is MDHEN and CDR2 is SYDVKM. Trimming cost V 3 bases and J 0 bases, with 12 bases left between them. cDNA synthesis used the whole RNA isolate, giving expressed TCRB sequences. The assay was immunoSEQ multiplex PCR, and TCRdb's table has in-frame clones only and misses some. The sample yields hundreds of thousands of clones, around 15% seen once. The TCR comes from a man in his late teens or twenties in good health. Sequencing used naive CD4+ T cells from blood. The chain uses TRBV28 and TRBJ2-4, with a weak D call TRBD1 (6 bases). CDR3 bases: TGTGCCAGCAGTTTGGGGGACACGCTAGCCAAAAACATTCAGTACTTC. Encoded protein: CASSLGDTLAKNIQYF.